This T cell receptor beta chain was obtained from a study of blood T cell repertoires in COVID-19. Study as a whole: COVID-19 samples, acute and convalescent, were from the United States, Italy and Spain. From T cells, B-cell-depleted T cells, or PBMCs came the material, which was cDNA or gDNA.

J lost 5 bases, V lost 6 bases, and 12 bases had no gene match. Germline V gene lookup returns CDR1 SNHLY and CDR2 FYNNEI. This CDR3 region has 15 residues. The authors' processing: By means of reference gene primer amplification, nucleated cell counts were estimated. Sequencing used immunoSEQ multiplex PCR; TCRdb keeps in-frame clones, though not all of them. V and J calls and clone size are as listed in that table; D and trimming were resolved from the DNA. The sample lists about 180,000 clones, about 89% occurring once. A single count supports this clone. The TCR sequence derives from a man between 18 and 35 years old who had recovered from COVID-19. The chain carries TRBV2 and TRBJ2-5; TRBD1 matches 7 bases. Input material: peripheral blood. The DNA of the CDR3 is TGTGCCAGCAGACAACCACAGGGGCGTAAGGAGACCCAGTACTTC. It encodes CASRQPQGRKETQYF. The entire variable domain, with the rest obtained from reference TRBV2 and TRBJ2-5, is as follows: EPEVTQTPSHQVTQMGQEVILRCVPISNHLYFYWYRQILGQKVEFLVSFYNNEISEKSEIFDDQFSVERPDGSNFTLKIRSTKLEDSAMYFCASRQPQGRKETQYFGPGTRLLVL.